These 16 T cell receptor beta chains originate from one sample sequenced in a study of Graves' ophthalmopathy and Graves' hyperthyroidism. Using RNA transcripts, the TCR beta CDR3 regions were amplified. The library came from an HTBI-primed first-round RT-PCR and a second-round multiplex PCR. Using its own MiXCR run on the multiplex PCR reads, TCRdb lists one record per CDR3 protein. The table lists about 700,000 distinct CDR3 sequences, 40% of them singletons, with 44% in the top ten. The specimen sequenced was peripheral blood. The source is an adult man with Graves' ophthalmopathy.

As regards this clonotype: With a much larger clone just one base away, this may be a read error. The rearrangement joins TRBV2 to TRBJ1-4, with unresolved D. The V end was cut by 8 bases, the J end by 8 bases, with 12 bases between. From germline, CDR1 is SNHLY and CDR2 FYNNEI. The CDR3 is made up of 12 amino acids. The CDR3 reads CASRISDEKLFF. CDR3 bases: TGTGCCAGCCGGATTTCAGACGAAAAACTGTTTTTT.

This chain links TRBV11-2 with TRBJ1-2; 8 nucleotides match TRBD1. The CDR3 runs to 14 residues. The germline V gene encodes CDR1 SGHAT and CDR2 FQNNGV. Trimming cost V 8 bases and J 4 bases; bases outside gene matches: 9. The CDR3 sequence is CASSPQGAGYGYTF. The CDR3 nucleotides read TGTGCCAGCTCCCCCCAGGGGGCGGGCTATGGCTACACCTTC.

The rearrangement uses TRBV24-1 and TRBJ1-5; TRBD1 is a possible D gene (5 bases). This CDR3 is built from 15 residues. Germline-derived CDR1 and CDR2 are KGHDR and SFDVKD. Trimming took 4 bases from V and 3 from J, leaving 12 bases between them. The CDR3 here is CATSDSGGHNQPQHF. Written as DNA, the CDR3 is TGTGCCACCAGTGACTCAGGAGGACACAATCAGCCCCAGCATTTT.

The genes are TRBV2 and TRBJ1-4; TRBD1 is a possible D gene (5 bases). V gave up 5 bases and J gave up 5 bases, with 18 bases separating them. Germline CDR1 reads SNHLY; CDR2 reads FYNNEI. The CDR3 contains 16 residues. The CDR3 sequence is CASSSIDGDGNEKLFF. DNA for the CDR3: TGTGCCAGCAGTTCCATAGACGGGGACGGAAATGAAAAACTGTTTTTT. The variable domain in full, with the rest retrieved from reference TRBV2 and TRBJ1-4, is EPEVTQTPSHQVTQMGQEVILRCVPISNHLYFYWYRQILGQKVEFLVSFYNNEISEKSEIFDDQFSVERPDGSNFTLKIRSTKLEDSAMYFCASSSIDGDGNEKLFFGSGTQLSVL.

A note on this clonotype: Since a much larger clone is just one base distant, this may be a read error. The conserved phenylalanine or tryptophan is not found at the CDR3 terminus, so this likely reflects a read error. The rearrangement uses TRBV7-9 and TRBJ1-4; D is unresolved. The germline V and J ends were trimmed by 10 bases and 0 bases, with 12 bases remaining between them. This CDR3 spans 14 amino acids. CDR1 SEHNR and CDR2 FQNEAQ come from the germline V gene (reference sequence). The CDR3 DNA follows: TGTGCCACGGATGGGGATGCAACTAATGAAAAACTGTTTCTT. Translation: CATDGDATNEKLFL.

For this clonotype: The conserved phenylalanine or tryptophan normally closing the CDR3 is absent here, so this likely arose from a read error. It is unclear where the CDR3 begins or ends on the DNA, so no DNA is shown, and the CDR3 is as TCRdb lists it. This rearrangement joins TRBV7-9 to TRBJ1-4; TRBD1 reflects the table's D call only, with no check against the DNA. Including both end residues, the CDR3 is 9 amino acids long. The germline V gene has CDR1 SEHNR and CDR2 FQNEAQ (reference sequence). The chain's CDR3 is CASSWDGNY.

This clonotype was picked up many times. This rearrangement joins TRBV2 to TRBJ2-5; possibly TRBD1 for D (5 bases). CDR1 is SNHLY, CDR2 FYNNEI, per germline. Deletions cut 6 bases from V and 5 bases from J, with 13 bases between. The CDR3 has 13 amino acids. Here the CDR3 reads CASSQRGGETQYF. The CDR3, as DNA: TGTGCCAGCAGCCAAAGGGGTGGCGAGACCCAGTACTTC.

This clonotype was observed at least ten times. The CDR3, as DNA: TGTGCCAGCAGTGAAGCGACGGGACAGGGAGGCTATGGCTACACCTTC. Amino acid sequence: CASSEATGQGGYGYTF. The chain has TRBV2 and TRBJ1-2; 9 bases fit TRBD1. CDR1 and CDR2 (germline): SNHLY, FYNNEI. Unmatched junction bases numbered 6, after V lost 0 bases and J lost 4 bases. The length of the CDR3 is 16 residues.

This clonotype was counted between two and nine times. The V gene is TRBV20-1, the J gene TRBJ2-5; 7 bases map to TRBD1. CDR3 length: 18 residues. The germline V gene encodes CDR1 DFQATT and CDR2 SNEGSKA (reference sequence). Trimming at V came to 4 bases and at J to 5 bases, leaving 22 bases not matched to a gene. The CDR3, as DNA: TGCAGTGCTAACCCTACCGCGACAGGGCTCCAGGGTGGGGAGACCCAGTACTTC. As protein: CSANPTATGLQGGETQYF.

The J gene is TRBJ1-2, the V gene TRBV14, with a possible D match to TRBD1 (6 bases). V was shortened by 3 bases and J by 4 bases, with 12 bases between the two germline ends. Per germline, CDR1 SGHDN and CDR2 FVKESK. The CDR3 sequence is 14 residues long. The CDR3 DNA reads as TGTGCCAGCAGCCAGGGGGCGATAGTCTATGGCTACACCTTC. Translation: CASSQGAIVYGYTF.

On this clonotype itself: With a much larger clone just one base away, this may be a read error. Given the absence of the conserved phenylalanine or tryptophan at the CDR3 end, a read error is likely. The rearrangement uses TRBV7-2 and TRBJ1-2; D is ambiguous. CDR3 length: 14 residues. Germline CDR1 SGHTA, CDR2 FQGNSA. The V end lost 1 base, the J end lost 0 bases, and 6 bases lay between the germline ends. CDR3 in amino acids: CASSLDYANYGYTL. The CDR3, as DNA: TGTGCCAGCAGCTTAGACTACGCTAACTATGGCTACACCCTC.

The chain has TRBV29-1 and TRBJ2-3, with unresolved D. The germline V and J ends were trimmed by 7 bases and 4 bases, with 18 bases remaining between them. Germline-derived CDR1 and CDR2 are SQVTM and ANQGSEA. CDR3 size: 14 residues. DNA for the CDR3: TGCAGCGCAATGAGGCCACAACGCTCAGATACGCAGTATTTT. This encodes CSAMRPQRSDTQYF.

This clonotype was picked up one time. The V gene is TRBV27, the J gene TRBJ2-3; 12 nucleotides align to TRBD2. V trimming: 3 bases; J trimming: 8 bases; junction bases outside the gene matches: 6. Germline V gene lookup returns CDR1 MNHEY and CDR2 SMNVEV (reference sequence). The CDR3 consists of 15 residues. The CDR3 bases are TGTGCCAGCAGTTTGCTAGCGGGGGGGCCGGTTACGCAGTATTTT. It specifies CASSLLAGGPVTQYF.

This clonotype was counted between two and nine times. An end of the junction does not agree with germline; a read error may underlie this. This chain uses TRBV10-3 with TRBJ2-6; possible D gene TRBD1, 6 bases. CDR1 and CDR2 from the germline V gene are ENHRY and SYGVKD. The CDR3 sequence is 16 residues long. CDR3 nucleotide sequence: TGTGCCAGCAGTGATACGACAGGAACTGGGGCCAACGTCCTGACTTTC. It is translated as CASSDTTGTGANVLTF.

CDR3 nucleotide sequence: TGTGCCAGCAGTTGGGGACTAGCGGAAGAGACCCAGTACTTC. As protein: CASSWGLAEETQYF. This rearrangement joins TRBV12-3 or TRBV12-4 to TRBJ2-5; 11 nucleotides line up with TRBD2. The CDR3 runs to 14 residues. J was trimmed by 3 bases and V by 4 bases; bases with no gene match: 1.

About this clonotype: One end of the junction does not line up with germline, which may come from a read error. The chain carries TRBV24-1 and TRBJ2-1; D is possibly TRBD2 (5 bases). There are 14 residues in the CDR3. CDR1 and CDR2 (germline): KGHDR, SFDVKD. The CDR3 DNA sequence: TGTGCCAGCAGTGACCCACTAGTCGCCCAGAAGCAGTTCTTC. Amino acids: CASSDPLVAQKQFF.